Listed here are 27 T cell receptor beta chains from one sample, sequenced in a study of regulatory T cells in long-lasting Graves disease. Arm-PCR of CDR3 regions and iRepertoire HTBI primers were the basis on which TCR beta libraries were built. Each CDR3 protein is one row after TCRdb ran MiXCR on the multiplex PCR reads. This repertoire shows 350,000 to 450,000 distinct CDR3 sequences, more than 20% found once; its top ten account for roughly a quarter. Time point meaning: persistent/refractory GD, antithyroid drugs over 5 years with positive TRAb. The TCR library used RNA extracted from PBMCs. This sample comprised peripheral blood mononuclear cells (PBMCs), obtained when the disease was refractory, from a patient treated with antithyroid drugs. These receptors were collected from a woman aged 40 to 50 with Graves disease.

This clonotype was observed a few times. The rearrangement joins TRBV7-3 to TRBJ2-3, with TRBD2 as a possible D gene (6 bases). CDR1 is SGHTA and CDR2 is FQGTGA in the germline V gene. The ends were cut back, 6 bases at V and 2 bases at J, with 15 bases in the middle. This CDR3 is 15 amino acids long. The CDR3 reads CASSYLAESTDTQYF. The CDR3 DNA is TGTGCCAGCAGTTACTTAGCGGAATCCACAGATACGCAGTATTTT. Full variable domain (missing parts from reference TRBV7-3 and TRBJ2-3): GAGVSQTPSNKVTEKGKYVELRCDPISGHTALYWYRQSLGQGPEFLIYFQGTGAADDSGLPNDRFFAVRPEGSVSTLKIQRTERGDSAVYLCASSYLAESTDTQYFGPGTRLTVL.

The J gene is TRBJ2-5, the V gene TRBV20-1; TRBD1 aligns across 12 bases. Unmatched junction bases numbered 8, after V lost 1 base and J lost 5 bases. Per germline, CDR1 DFQATT and CDR2 SNEGSKA (reference sequence). The CDR3 has 16 amino acids. The CDR3 spells CSARGDRGLGWETQYF. In nucleotides, the CDR3 is TGCAGTGCTAGAGGGGACAGGGGGCTCGGATGGGAGACCCAGTACTTC.

The chain employs TRBV12-3 or TRBV12-4 and TRBJ2-7; D possibly matches TRBD1 or TRBD2 (5 bases each). This CDR3 is built from 14 residues. Trimming left V 3 bases short and J 2 bases short, with 11 bases between. The CDR3 here is CASSFLGETYEQYF. The CDR3 coding sequence is TGTGCCAGCAGTTTCCTAGGGGAGACCTACGAGCAGTACTTC.

The chain recombines TRBV11-2 with TRBJ2-7; perhaps D is TRBD1 or TRBD2 (5 bases each). Between the trimmed V and J ends, which lost 3 bases and 4 bases, there was a span of 13 bases. CDR1 is SGHAT and CDR2 is FQNNGV in the germline V gene. The CDR3 is 14 amino acids. The CDR3 loop is CASSFGTQEYEQYF. The CDR3, as DNA: TGTGCCAGCAGCTTCGGGACCCAGGAGTACGAGCAGTACTTC.

This clonotype was observed at least ten times. V and J are TRBV12-3 or TRBV12-4 and TRBJ1-6; D call uncertain. This CDR3 is 15 amino acids long. Trimming removed 6 bases at V and 5 bases at J, with 14 bases between. CDR3 nucleotide sequence: TGTGCCAGCAGATTGGGGTTACTGAATAATTCACCCCTCCACTTT. Translation: CASRLGLLNNSPLHF.

V and J are TRBV19 and TRBJ2-7; D gene uncertain. The CDR3 is 13 amino acids. Trimming removed 6 bases at V and 2 bases at J, with 11 bases between. Germline V gene data show CDR1 as LNHDA and CDR2 as SQIVND (reference sequence). The CDR3 here is CASSGRIPYEQYF. The DNA for the CDR3 is TGTGCCAGTAGCGGCCGAATTCCCTACGAGCAGTACTTC.

This clonotype was observed at least ten times. DNA of the CDR3: TGTGCCAGCAGTGAAAAGGCTGCAGGGGCCAACGTCCTGACTTTC. Amino acids: CASSEKAAGANVLTF. J is TRBJ2-6 and V is TRBV6-1; D uncertain. Germline assignment: CDR1 MNHNS and CDR2 SASEGT. Trimming removed 2 bases from V and 4 bases from J, with 9 bases in between. The CDR3 is made up of 15 amino acids.

This clonotype was seen repeatedly, ten times or more. The rearrangement uses TRBV11-2 and TRBJ1-1, with 8 bases lining up with TRBD1. Germline values: CDR1 SGHAT, CDR2 FQNNGV. The CDR3 is 13 amino acids. Trimming removed 5 bases from V and 5 bases from J; junction bases left unmatched: 4. CDR3 region: CASSIQGETEAFF. CDR3 sequence (DNA): TGTGCCAGCAGCATACAGGGGGAGACTGAAGCTTTCTTT.

This clonotype was seen a handful of times. The chain combines TRBV20-1 with TRBJ2-7; TRBD1 aligns across 10 bases. Germline assignment: CDR1 DFQATT and CDR2 SNEGSKA (reference sequence). V dropped 0 bases and J dropped 3; count of bases not matched to a gene: 5. The CDR3 contains 15 residues. CDR3 amino acids: CSARDGDRGDYEQYF. The DNA of the CDR3 is TGCAGTGCTAGAGATGGGGACAGGGGTGACTACGAGCAGTACTTC.

This clonotype was recorded a few times. The chain joins TRBV25-1 to TRBJ1-4; D possibly corresponds to TRBD1 (6 bases). The CDR3 length is 14 residues. Germline V gene lookup returns CDR1 MGHDK and CDR2 SYGVNS. The V gene lost 1 base and the J gene lost 7 bases, with 10 bases spanning the gap. CDR3 sequence (DNA): TGTGCCAGCAGTGAATCCAGGACAGTTGAAAAACTGTTTTTT. Translated, it gives CASSESRTVEKLFF.

This clonotype was observed a handful of times. The chain links TRBV29-1 to TRBJ1-2; 8 bases are a match to TRBD1. Germline V gene lookup returns CDR1 SQVTM and CDR2 ANQGSEA. J gave up 4 bases and V 4 bases, and 2 bases lay outside the gene matches. The CDR3 loop spans 12 amino acids. The CDR3 reads CSVGGQGYGYTF. CDR3 nucleotide sequence: TGCAGCGTTGGTGGACAGGGCTATGGCTACACCTTC. The full variable domain, with the rest looked up from reference TRBV29-1 and TRBJ1-2, is SAVISQKPSRDICQRGTSLTIQCQVDSQVTMMFWYRQQPGQSLTLIATANQGSEATYESGFVIDKFPISRPNLTFSTLTVSNMSPEDSSIYLCSVGGQGYGYTFGSGTRLTVV.

This clonotype has only one observation. The chain couples TRBV5-1 to TRBJ2-3; unclear D gene. CDR3 length: 17 residues. Deletions cut 0 bases from V and 1 base from J, with 15 bases between. Germline-derived CDR1 and CDR2 are SGHRS and YFSETQ. CDR3 sequence (DNA): TGCGCCAGCAGCTTGGAGTTTGGCAGCCTTCGCACAGATACGCAGTATTTT. It translates to CASSLEFGSLRTDTQYF.

The V call is TRBV12-3 or TRBV12-4, the J call TRBJ2-3, with TRBD1 identical over 7 bases. This CDR3 spans 16 amino acids. Trimming removed 6 bases from V and 2 bases from J; junction bases left unmatched: 11. CDR3 amino acids: CASSRWDRHYTDTQYF. The CDR3 bases are TGTGCCAGCAGCCGGTGGGACAGACACTACACAGATACGCAGTATTTT.

The genes are TRBV7-6 and TRBJ1-6, with D hard to call. Germline V gene data show CDR1 as SGHVS and CDR2 as FNYEAQ. There are 16 residues in the CDR3. Trimming took off 2 bases at V and 7 bases at J, with 15 bases between the two ends. The CDR3 loop reads CASSLYGRVGNSPLHF. The CDR3 bases are TGTGCCAGCAGCTTATACGGTCGGGTGGGAAATTCACCCCTCCACTTT.

This clonotype occurred a few times. The genes are TRBV10-2 and TRBJ1-6; TRBD1 agrees at 10 bases. The CDR3 runs 14 residues. Trimming cost V 7 bases and J 10 bases; bases outside gene matches: 7. CDR1 and CDR2 from the germline V gene are WSHSY and SAAADI. The DNA of the CDR3 is TGCGCCAGCACCGGGACAGGGGACATCTCACCCCTCCACTTT. Encoded protein: CASTGTGDISPLHF.

This clonotype was recorded a few times. The rearrangement links TRBV27 to TRBJ2-4; 7 bases are shared with TRBD1. V shed 2 bases, J shed 0 bases, and the junction held 10 bases outside the gene matches. This CDR3 spans 18 amino acids. The germline V gene has CDR1 MNHEY and CDR2 SMNVEV (reference sequence). The CDR3 region is CASSLTGVLSLAKNIQYF. The CDR3 coding sequence is TGTGCCAGCAGTTTAACAGGGGTCTTATCGTTAGCCAAAAACATTCAGTACTTC.

This clonotype was counted a few times. V and J are TRBV20-1 and TRBJ2-4, with a weak D call TRBD2 (5 bases). With 1 base removed from V and 2 bases from J, the gap between germline ends came to 9 bases. Germline-derived CDR1 and CDR2 are DFQATT and SNEGSKA (reference sequence). This CDR3 region has 14 residues. As DNA, the CDR3 is TGCAGTGCTAGAGTACCGGGAACCAAAAACATTCAGTACTTC. This encodes CSARVPGTKNIQYF.

The V and J genes are TRBV5-1 and TRBJ2-7; 9 bases are shared with TRBD1. The trim removed 4 bases at V and 6 bases at J, leaving 14 bases unmatched. The CDR3 length is 16 residues. The germline gives CDR1 SGHRS, CDR2 YFSETQ. The CDR3 DNA is TGCGCCAGCAGCACTACCCCCGGGACAGGGCTCGGCGAGCAGTACTTC. Translated, it gives CASSTTPGTGLGEQYF.

The sample holds a few counts of this clonotype. The rearrangement links TRBV19 to TRBJ2-2; D possibly corresponds to TRBD1 (6 bases). Trimming stripped 5 bases from V and 3 bases from J, with 10 bases between. Per the germline V gene, CDR1 is LNHDA and CDR2 is SQIVND (reference sequence). The CDR3 length is 14 residues. This chain's CDR3 is CASSPGHHTGELFF. CDR3 sequence (DNA): TGTGCCAGTAGTCCGGGACACCACACCGGGGAGCTGTTTTTT.

The chain joins TRBV29-1 to TRBJ2-3; D is unresolved. Germline V gene sequence: CDR1 SQVTM, CDR2 ANQGSEA. The CDR3 loop spans 15 amino acids. The V gene lost 3 bases and the J gene lost 0 bases, with 13 bases spanning the gap. CDR3 protein: CSVEAGTSSTDTQYF. CDR3 sequence (DNA): TGCAGCGTTGAGGCAGGAACCTCTAGCACAGATACGCAGTATTTT.

In this sample, this clonotype turned up a few times. V usage is TRBV29-1 and J usage is TRBJ2-6; 8 bases line up with TRBD1. There are 13 residues in the CDR3. V gave up 6 bases and J gave up 9 bases; unmatched junction bases: 7. Germline V gives CDR1 SQVTM, CDR2 ANQGSEA. The CDR3 DNA reads as TGCAGCGTGGAGACAGGGGCGGACAACGTCCTGACTTTC. Residues: CSVETGADNVLTF.

The rearrangement links TRBV2 to TRBJ2-1; perhaps TRBD2 as D (5 bases). V was cut by 6 bases and J by 6 bases, with 15 bases left in between. CDR1 and CDR2 (germline): SNHLY, FYNNEI. The CDR3 runs 14 residues. CDR3 protein: CASRTTFGSNEQFF. The CDR3 region has the DNA TGTGCCAGCAGGACTACCTTTGGTTCCAATGAGCAGTTCTTC.

This chain joins TRBV15 and TRBJ2-1; 8 bases match TRBD2. V lost 3 bases, J lost 3 bases, and 4 bases stayed unmatched. The CDR3 totals 15 residues. Germline lookup yields CDR1 LNHNV and CDR2 YYDKDF (reference sequence). The DNA for the CDR3 is TGTGCCACCAGCAGGGGACTAGGAGGCTACAATGAGCAGTTCTTC. It encodes CATSRGLGGYNEQFF.

V gene TRBV7-9 combines with J gene TRBJ2-7; no clear D. V was pared by 2 bases and J by 0 bases, with 11 bases between. This CDR3 contains 15 residues. Germline V gene lookup returns CDR1 SEHNR and CDR2 FQNEAQ (reference sequence). The CDR3 nucleotides are TGTGCCAGCAGCTTAAATGAGGCGGTCTCCTACGAGCAGTACTTC. It specifies CASSLNEAVSYEQYF.

This clonotype was observed many times. The chain uses TRBV9 and TRBJ2-7, with TRBD2 matching over 11 bases. Trimming at V came to 0 bases and at J to 1 base, leaving 0 bases not matched to a gene. This CDR3 is built from 15 residues. Germline V gene sequence: CDR1 SGDLS, CDR2 YYNGEE. CDR3 in DNA: TGTGCCAGCAGCGTAGGGACTAGCGGGTCCTACGAGCAGTACTTC. This encodes CASSVGTSGSYEQYF.

A remark on this clonotype: The junction departs from germline at one end; a sequencing error may be responsible. The chain links TRBV15 to TRBJ1-2; no firm D call. The CDR3 sequence is 14 residues long. Looked up from germline, CDR1 is LNHNV and CDR2 is YYDKDF (reference sequence). In nucleotides, the CDR3 is TGTGCCTCCAGCAGAGACCGGAGAGATTATGGCTACACCTTC. Its protein is CASSRDRRDYGYTF.

This chain uses TRBV7-9 with TRBJ2-7, with D perhaps matching TRBD2 (6 bases). The CDR3 is made up of 15 amino acids. The ends were cut back, 5 bases at V and 2 bases at J, with 16 bases in the middle. The germline CDR1 and CDR2 sequences are SEHNR and FQNEAQ (reference sequence). CDR3 in amino acids: CASSHPGGEPYEQYF. CDR3 nucleotides: TGTGCCAGCAGCCACCCCGGGGGAGAACCCTACGAGCAGTACTTC.